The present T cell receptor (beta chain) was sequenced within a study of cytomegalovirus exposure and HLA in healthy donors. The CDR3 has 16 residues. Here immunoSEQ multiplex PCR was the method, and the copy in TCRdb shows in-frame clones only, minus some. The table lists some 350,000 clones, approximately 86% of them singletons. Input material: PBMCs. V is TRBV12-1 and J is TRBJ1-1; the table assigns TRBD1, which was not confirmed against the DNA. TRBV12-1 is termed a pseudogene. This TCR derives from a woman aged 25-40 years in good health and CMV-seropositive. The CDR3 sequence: CASSSRAQTGHTEAFF. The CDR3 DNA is TGTGCCAGCAGCTCAAGAGCCCAGACAGGGCACACTGAAGCTTTCTTT.